This T cell receptor beta chain was captured by sequencing in a study of regulatory T cells in long-lasting Graves disease. The CDR3 is made up of 14 amino acids. V lost 6 bases, J lost 4 bases, and 8 bases stayed unmatched. Concerning this clonotype: This may stem from a read error, because a much larger clone lies one nucleotide away.

The sample's time point: persistent/refractory GD, antithyroid drugs over 5 years with positive TRAb. PBMCs were the source of the RNA used for TCR sequencing. Peripheral blood, roughly 8.8 milliliters of it, was drawn into EDTA tubes. Arm-PCR of CDR3 regions and iRepertoire HTBI primers were used to build TCR beta libraries. From the multiplex PCR reads, TCRdb called clonotypes with MiXCR, one entry per CDR3 protein. The repertoire consists of over 650,000 distinct CDR3 sequences, with about 30% occurring once and the leading ten covering 40% to 55%. V and J are TRBV12-3 or TRBV12-4 and TRBJ1-2; 7 bases are shared with TRBD1. The origin of this receptor is a female donor with Graves disease. The sample in question was peripheral blood mononuclear cells (PBMCs), obtained when the disease was refractory, from a patient treated with antithyroid drugs. The CDR3 region is CASRGQAFGYGYTF. In DNA form, the CDR3 reads TGTGCCAGCAGAGGACAGGCATTTGGCTATGGCTACACCTTC.